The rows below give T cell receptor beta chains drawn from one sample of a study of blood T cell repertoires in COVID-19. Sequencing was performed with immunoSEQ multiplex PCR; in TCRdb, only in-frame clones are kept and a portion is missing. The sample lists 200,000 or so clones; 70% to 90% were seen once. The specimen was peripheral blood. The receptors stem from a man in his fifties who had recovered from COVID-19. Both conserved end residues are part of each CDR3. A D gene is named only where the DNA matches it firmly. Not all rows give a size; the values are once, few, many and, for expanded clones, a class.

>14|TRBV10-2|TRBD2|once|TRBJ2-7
TGCGCCAGCCGGACTAGCGGGTTAGGCAACGAGCAGTACTTC
CASRTSGLGNEQYF
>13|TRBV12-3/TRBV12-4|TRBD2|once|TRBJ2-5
TGTGCCAGCAGTTTTAGCGGGAGTGAGACCCAGTACTTC
CASSFSGSETQYF
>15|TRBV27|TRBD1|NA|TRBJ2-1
TGTGCCAGCAGTTTAAACAGGGGGGCCTACAATGAGCAGTTCTTC
CASSLNRGAYNEQFF
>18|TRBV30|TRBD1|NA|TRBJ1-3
TGTGCCTGGGTTATACGGGGAAGGGGGCGAAGCTCTGGAAACACCATATATTTT
CAWVIRGRGRSSGNTIYF
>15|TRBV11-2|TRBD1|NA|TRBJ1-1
TGTGCCAGCAGCTTAGTTCGACAGGGAGGTCCTGAAGCTTTCTTT
CASSLVRQGGPEAFF
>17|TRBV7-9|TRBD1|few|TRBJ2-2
TGTGCCAGCAGCTATTATACCGGGACAGGGGGAAACGGGGAGCTGTTTTTT
CASSYYTGTGGNGELFF
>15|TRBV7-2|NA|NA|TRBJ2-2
TGTGCCAGCAGCTTAGGTCTTAGTTCGGCCGGGGAGCTGTTTTTT
CASSLGLSSAGELFF
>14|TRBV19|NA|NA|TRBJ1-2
TGTGCCAGTAGTATAGATGACAGATCCTATGGCTACACCTTC
CASSIDDRSYGYTF
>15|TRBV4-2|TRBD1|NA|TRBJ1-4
TGTGCCAGCAGCCAAGTTACAGGGGATAATGAAAAACTGTTTTTT
CASSQVTGDNEKLFF
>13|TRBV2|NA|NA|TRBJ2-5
TGTGCCAGCAGTGGGACAGCCCAAGAGACCCAGTACTTC
CASSGTAQETQYF
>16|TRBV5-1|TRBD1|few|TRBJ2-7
TGCGCCAGCAGATCGTTAGACACAGGGGGCTCCTACGAGCAGTACTTC
CASRSLDTGGSYEQYF
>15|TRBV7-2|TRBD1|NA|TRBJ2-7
TGTGCCAGCAGCCAAAAACGGACAGGGGCCTACGAGCAGTACTTC
CASSQKRTGAYEQYF
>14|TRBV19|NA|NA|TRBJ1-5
TGTGCCAGTAGTATAGATTTTCGGGGTCAGCCCCAGCATTTT
CASSIDFRGQPQHF
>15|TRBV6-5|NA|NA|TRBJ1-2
TGTGCCAGCAGTTACTCCAGGGGCGGTAACTATGGCTACACCTTC
CASSYSRGGNYGYTF
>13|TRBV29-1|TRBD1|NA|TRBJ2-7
TGCAGCGTTAAGACAGGGGGCTCTTACGAGCAGTACTTC
CSVKTGGSYEQYF